A single sample gave rise to the 4 T cell receptor beta chains below, sequenced in a study of blood T cell repertoires in COVID-19. TCRdb's table, derived via immunoSEQ multiplex PCR, lists solely in-frame clones and lacks some. The sample consists of around 230,000 clones, over 75% of them appearing once. What was sequenced was peripheral blood. These TCRs come from a man over 45 with COVID-19, enrolled during active disease.

The J gene is TRBJ1-2, the V gene TRBV6-5; 11 bases align to TRBD1. V lost 4 bases, J lost 1 base, and 2 bases stayed unmatched. The length of the CDR3 is 15 residues. Germline V gene lookup returns CDR1 MNHEY and CDR2 SVGAGI. This CDR3 reads CASSSDRGRNYGYTF. The CDR3 region has the DNA TGTGCCAGCAGTTCGGACAGGGGGCGTAACTATGGCTACACCTTC.

CDR3 residues: CASSRIDQPQHF. As DNA, the CDR3 is TGTGCCAGCAGTCGTATAGATCAGCCCCAGCATTTT. V is TRBV5-5 and J is TRBJ1-5; no definite D call. The CDR3 runs 12 residues. Germline CDR1 reads SGHKS; CDR2 reads YYEKEE (reference sequence). The germline V and J ends were trimmed by 5 bases and 5 bases, with 8 bases remaining between them.

J is TRBJ2-7 and V is TRBV6-6, with 10 bases lining up with TRBD2. Looked up from germline, CDR1 is MNHNY and CDR2 is SVGAGI (reference sequence). There are 14 residues in the CDR3. V gave up 8 bases and J gave up 6 bases; unmatched junction bases: 10. CDR3 residues: CASGKTSGVVEQYF. DNA for the CDR3: TGTGCCAGCGGAAAAACTAGCGGGGTCGTCGAGCAGTACTTC.

The gene calls are TRBV29-1 and TRBJ1-5; 8 positions agree with TRBD1. Per the germline V gene, CDR1 is SQVTM and CDR2 is ANQGSEA. Trimming removed 6 bases from V and 3 bases from J; junction bases left unmatched: 4. CDR3 length equals 13 residues. The CDR3 DNA follows: TGCAGCGTCACGACAGGGGTCAATCAGCCCCAGCATTTT. Protein product: CSVTTGVNQPQHF.